The 20 T cell receptor beta chains below all came from one sample that was sequenced in a study of cytomegalovirus exposure and HLA in healthy donors. PCR employed 60 Vbeta and 13 Jbeta primers. Measured with immunoSEQ multiplex PCR; TCRdb has only the in-frame clones, and not every one. The sample contains 250,000 to 300,000 clones, approximately 85% of which appear only once. The sample consisted of PBMCs. These receptors were collected from a middle-aged woman in good health and CMV-seropositive.

This clone was observed a handful of times. At one boundary the junction diverges from the germline segment, which might be a read error. This chain uses TRBV5-1 with TRBJ1-3, with a weak D call TRBD1 (6 bases). This CDR3 has 14 amino acids. Per germline, CDR1 SGHRS and CDR2 YFSETQ. CDR3 residues: CASRLDSSGNTIYF. CDR3 DNA: TGCGCCAGCAGATTGGACAGCTCTGGAAACACCATATATTTT.

The genes are TRBV6-1 and TRBJ2-7; D may be TRBD2 (5 bases). The CDR3 runs to 13 residues. Trimming left V 3 bases short and J 6 bases short, with 12 bases between. Germline assignment: CDR1 MNHNS and CDR2 SASEGT. The CDR3 spells CASSDLRDGEQYF. The CDR3, as DNA: TGTGCCAGCAGTGATCTACGGGATGGCGAGCAGTACTTC.

This chain connects TRBV28 to TRBJ2-1, with D perhaps matching TRBD2 (5 bases). This CDR3 comprises 16 residues. CDR1 is MDHEN, CDR2 SYDVKM, per germline. With 3 bases removed from V and 6 bases from J, the gap between germline ends came to 18 bases. CDR3 sequence: CASSFLAGGMGNEQFF. Here the CDR3 DNA reads TGTGCCAGCAGTTTCCTGGCCGGAGGAATGGGCAATGAGCAGTTCTTC.

This rearrangement joins TRBV29-1 to TRBJ2-1, with 7 bases fitting TRBD2. CDR3 length: 15 residues. The germline gives CDR1 SQVTM, CDR2 ANQGSEA. Trimming took 5 bases from V and 2 from J; bases not matched to a gene: 9. The DNA for the CDR3 is TGCAGCGTTCCCTTTGGGGGAGGGCCCTACAATGAGCAGTTCTTC. This encodes CSVPFGGGPYNEQFF.

This chain joins TRBV7-2 and TRBJ2-3, with 7 nucleotides matching TRBD2. Germline V lookup: CDR1 SGHTA, CDR2 FQGNSA. V trimming: 5 bases; J trimming: 6 bases; junction bases outside the gene matches: 8. The CDR3 totals 14 residues. The CDR3 loop is CASSRSGPGDTQYF. The CDR3 region has the DNA TGTGCCAGCAGCCGTAGCGGGCCCGGGGATACGCAGTATTTT. Complete variable domain (other parts from reference TRBV7-2 and TRBJ2-3): GAGVSQSPSNKVTEKGKDVELRCDPISGHTALYWYRQSLGQGLEFLIYFQGNSAPDKSGLPSDRFSAERTGGSVSTLTIQRTQQEDSAVYLCASSRSGPGDTQYFGPGTRLTVL.

The chain carries TRBV19 and TRBJ2-3; 7 bases match TRBD2. Unmatched junction bases numbered 6, after V lost 3 bases and J lost 6 bases. The CDR3 has 14 amino acids. In germline, CDR1 is LNHDA, CDR2 SQIVND (reference sequence). The CDR3 here is CASSMSGNMDTQYF. CDR3 sequence (DNA): TGTGCCAGTAGTATGAGCGGGAATATGGATACGCAGTATTTT.

The V gene is TRBV7-2, the J gene TRBJ1-2; 12 bases are shared with TRBD1. Germline CDR1 SGHTA, CDR2 FQGNSA. V was clipped by 3 bases and J by 4 bases; unmatched bases: 6. The CDR3 is made up of 16 amino acids. CDR3 protein: CASSFSGTGGGYGYTF. CDR3 sequence (DNA): TGTGCCAGCAGCTTCTCGGGGACAGGGGGCGGCTATGGCTACACCTTC.

This clone was counted once. The V call is TRBV29-1, the J call TRBJ1-2; D gene unclear. CDR1 is SQVTM and CDR2 is ANQGSEA in the germline V gene. The CDR3 runs 10 residues. The V end was cut by 1 base, the J end by 7 bases, with 4 bases between. This chain's CDR3 is CSVEGSGYTF. DNA of the CDR3: TGCAGCGTTGAAGGGAGTGGCTACACCTTC. Based on the CDR3 plus reference TRBV29-1 and TRBJ1-2, the full variable domain is SAVISQKPSRDICQRGTSLTIQCQVDSQVTMMFWYRQQPGQSLTLIATANQGSEATYESGFVIDKFPISRPNLTFSTLTVSNMSPEDSSIYLCSVEGSGYTFGSGTRLTVV.

The chain recombines TRBV29-1 with TRBJ2-1, with 7 bases that match TRBD2. This CDR3 contains 12 residues. In germline, CDR1 is SQVTM, CDR2 ANQGSEA. Trimming took 2 bases from V and 9 from J; bases not matched to a gene: 4. In DNA, the CDR3 is TGCAGCGTTGAACGAGGGAGGGGTGAGCAGTTCTTC. It yields the protein CSVERGRGEQFF.

V gene TRBV10-3 combines with J gene TRBJ2-2; 9 bases align to TRBD2. Germline CDR1 and CDR2: ENHRY and SYGVKD. This CDR3 is built from 16 residues. The V gene end was trimmed by 6 bases and the J gene end by 1 base; junction bases not matched to a gene: 6. CDR3 loop: CAISLVAGENTGELFF. CDR3 nucleotides: TGTGCCATCAGCCTAGTAGCGGGGGAGAACACCGGGGAGCTGTTTTTT.

A few counts support this clone. The chain is built from TRBV29-1 and TRBJ2-7; 7 bases are shared with TRBD2. CDR1 SQVTM and CDR2 ANQGSEA come from the germline V gene. Trimming at V came to 6 bases and at J to 4 bases, leaving 9 bases not matched to a gene. CDR3 size: 13 residues. This chain's CDR3 is CSVGRREAYEQYF. CDR3 DNA: TGCAGCGTGGGTAGACGGGAGGCTTACGAGCAGTACTTC.

The chain uses TRBV5-8 and TRBJ1-1; maybe TRBD1 (6 bases). V dropped 4 bases and J dropped 3 bases, with 19 bases sitting between them. There are 16 residues in the CDR3. The germline gives CDR1 SGHTS, CDR2 YDEGEE. The CDR3 coding sequence is TGTGCCAGCAGCGTTGGGGTGCAGGGGACACACACTGAAGCTTTCTTT. Translation: CASSVGVQGTHTEAFF.

The rearrangement uses TRBV10-3 and TRBJ2-1; the match to TRBD2 covers 11 bases. The germline gives CDR1 ENHRY, CDR2 SYGVKD. This CDR3 spans 17 amino acids. The J segment lost 5 bases and the V segment lost 5 bases, leaving 11 bases of the junction unmatched. CDR3 coding DNA: TGTGCCATCAGTAAGGCAAGCGGACTAGCGGGCCACAATGAGCAGTTCTTC. Its translation is CAISKASGLAGHNEQFF.

The V and J genes are TRBV5-1 and TRBJ2-7, with 8 bases aligning to TRBD2. The CDR3 is 16 residues long. The V segment lost 0 bases and the J segment 0 bases; nucleotides outside the gene matches: 5. Germline V gene data show CDR1 as SGHRS and CDR2 as YFSETQ. CDR3 nucleotides: TGCGCCAGCAGCTTGGTAGGTAGCGGGATCTCCTACGAGCAGTACTTC. It is translated as CASSLVGSGISYEQYF. Using reference TRBV5-1 and TRBJ2-7 for the parts outside the CDR3, the full variable domain is KAGVTQTPRYLIKTRGQQVTLSCSPISGHRSVSWYQQTPGQGLQFLFEYFSETQRNKGNFPGRFSGRQFSNSRSEMNVSTLELGDSALYLCASSLVGSGISYEQYFGPGTRLTVT.

The chain links TRBV5-5 to TRBJ1-2; D ambiguous. The V and J ends lost 4 bases and 8 bases respectively, with 18 bases between them. This CDR3 region has 14 residues. Looked up from germline, CDR1 is SGHKS and CDR2 is YYEKEE (reference sequence). The CDR3 loop reads CASSPPLPAWGYTF. The CDR3 nucleotides are TGTGCCAGCAGCCCCCCCCTTCCTGCGTGGGGCTACACCTTC. The full variable domain, rest sourced from reference TRBV5-5 and TRBJ1-2, is DAGVTQSPTHLIKTRGQQVTLRCSPISGHKSVSWYQQVLGQGPQFIFQYYEKEERGRGNFPDRFSARQFPNYSSELNVNALLLGDSALYLCASSPPLPAWGYTFGSGTRLTVV.

The rearrangement joins TRBV25-1 to TRBJ2-1, with 7 bases lining up with TRBD1. This CDR3 contains 16 residues. Germline V gene data show CDR1 as MGHDK and CDR2 as SYGVNS. V shed 3 bases and J 4 bases; nucleotides not matched to a gene: 9. The CDR3 DNA follows: TGTGCCAGCAGTGATGCCCGGGACAGACCATACAATGAGCAGTTCTTC. Translating it yields CASSDARDRPYNEQFF.

This chain connects TRBV29-1 to TRBJ2-1; 10 nucleotides match TRBD1. Germline V gene lookup returns CDR1 SQVTM and CDR2 ANQGSEA. The CDR3 is 15 amino acids. The trim removed 6 bases at V and 1 base at J, leaving 6 bases unmatched. The CDR3 reads CSVGTGVGSYNEQFF. In DNA form, the CDR3 reads TGCAGCGTGGGGACAGGGGTCGGATCCTACAATGAGCAGTTCTTC.

The chain employs TRBV6-6 and TRBJ2-3, with D tentatively TRBD2 (6 bases). The CDR3 covers 15 residues. The germline V gene has CDR1 MNHNY and CDR2 SVGAGI (reference sequence). Trimming removed 6 bases from V and 0 bases from J, with 13 bases in between. The CDR3 region is CASSAGTFSTDTQYF. The CDR3 DNA sequence: TGTGCCAGCAGCGCCGGGACTTTTAGCACAGATACGCAGTATTTT.

This clone was seen a handful of times. The chain links TRBV5-4 to TRBJ2-1, with 9 nucleotides matching TRBD2. The V and J ends lost 4 bases and 3 bases, in that order; junction bases with no gene match: 5. The CDR3 spans 15 residues. Germline V gene data show CDR1 as SGHNT and CDR2 as YYREEE (reference sequence). CDR3 bases: TGTGCCAGCAGCCAGACTAGCGGAGACTACAATGAGCAGTTCTTC. It codes for CASSQTSGDYNEQFF.

This clone was seen just once. The chain combines TRBV5-8 with TRBJ1-6; maybe TRBD1 (6 bases). Trimming shortened V by 5 bases and J by 7 bases, and 13 bases separated the two germline ends. The CDR3 sequence is 14 residues long. The germline gives CDR1 SGHTS, CDR2 YDEGEE. CDR3 loop: CASRLQGTNSPLHF. The DNA for the CDR3 is TGTGCCAGCAGGCTACAGGGTACGAATTCACCCCTCCACTTT.